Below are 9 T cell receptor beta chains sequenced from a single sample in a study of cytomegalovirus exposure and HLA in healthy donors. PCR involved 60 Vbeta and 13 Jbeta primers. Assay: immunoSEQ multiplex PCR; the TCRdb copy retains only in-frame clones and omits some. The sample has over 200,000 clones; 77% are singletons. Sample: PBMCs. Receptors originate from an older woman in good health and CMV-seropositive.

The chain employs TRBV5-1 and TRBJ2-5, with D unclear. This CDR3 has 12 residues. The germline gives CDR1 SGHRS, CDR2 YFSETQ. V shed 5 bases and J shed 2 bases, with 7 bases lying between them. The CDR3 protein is CASRHSQETQYF. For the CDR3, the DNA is TGCGCCAGCAGGCACAGTCAAGAGACCCAGTACTTC.

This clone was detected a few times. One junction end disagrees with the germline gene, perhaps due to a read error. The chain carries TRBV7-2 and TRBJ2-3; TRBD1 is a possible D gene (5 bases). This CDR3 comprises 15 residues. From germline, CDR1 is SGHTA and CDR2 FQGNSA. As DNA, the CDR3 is TGTGCCAGCGGCTTGGGGCGAACACTCACAGATACGCAGTATTTT. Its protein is CASGLGRTLTDTQYF.

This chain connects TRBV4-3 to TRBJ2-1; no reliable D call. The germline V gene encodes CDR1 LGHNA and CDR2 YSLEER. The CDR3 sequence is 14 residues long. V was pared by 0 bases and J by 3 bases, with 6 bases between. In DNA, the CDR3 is TGCGCCAGCAGCCAAGAGACTCTCTACAATGAGCAGTTCTTC. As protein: CASSQETLYNEQFF.

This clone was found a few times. The CDR3, as DNA: TGTGCCAGCAGTTACGGTAATAGCGGGACCGCTGAGCAGTTCTTC. The encoded protein is CASSYGNSGTAEQFF. The rearrangement uses TRBV6-5 and TRBJ2-1; 8 bases are a match to TRBD2. V was clipped by 2 bases and J by 9 bases; unmatched bases: 9. The CDR3 totals 15 residues. Per the germline V gene, CDR1 is MNHEY and CDR2 is SVGAGI.

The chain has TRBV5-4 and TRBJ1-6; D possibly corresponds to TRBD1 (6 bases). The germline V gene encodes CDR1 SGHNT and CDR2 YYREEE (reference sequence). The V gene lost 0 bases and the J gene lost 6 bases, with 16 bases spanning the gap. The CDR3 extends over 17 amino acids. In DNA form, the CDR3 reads TGTGCCAGCAGCTTGGTTCGGGGGGCGCGAAGTAATTCACCCCTCCACTTT. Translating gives CASSLVRGARSNSPLHF.

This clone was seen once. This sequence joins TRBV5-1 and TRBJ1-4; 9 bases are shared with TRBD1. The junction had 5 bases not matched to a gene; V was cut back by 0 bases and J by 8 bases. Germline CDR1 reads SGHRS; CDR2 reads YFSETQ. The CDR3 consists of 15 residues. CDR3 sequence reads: CASSLGRTGDEKLFF. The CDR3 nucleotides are TGCGCCAGCAGCTTGGGGAGGACAGGGGACGAAAAACTGTTTTTT.

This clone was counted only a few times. In nucleotides, the CDR3 is TGTGCCGCGGGCATTTTGAACAATGAGCAGTTCTTC. Its protein is CAAGILNNEQFF. The rearrangement joins TRBV30 to TRBJ2-1, with a tentative D call TRBD2 (5 bases). V lost 8 bases and J lost 5, with 13 bases in between. This CDR3 is built from 12 residues. The germline V gene encodes CDR1 GTSNPN and CDR2 SVGIG (reference sequence).

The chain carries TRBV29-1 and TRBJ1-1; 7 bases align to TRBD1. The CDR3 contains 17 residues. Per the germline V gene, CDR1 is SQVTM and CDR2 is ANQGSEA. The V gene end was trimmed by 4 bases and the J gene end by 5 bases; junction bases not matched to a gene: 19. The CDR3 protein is CSVVGQWVTGRETEAFF. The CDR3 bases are TGCAGCGTTGTGGGACAGTGGGTAACGGGGCGGGAAACTGAAGCTTTCTTT.

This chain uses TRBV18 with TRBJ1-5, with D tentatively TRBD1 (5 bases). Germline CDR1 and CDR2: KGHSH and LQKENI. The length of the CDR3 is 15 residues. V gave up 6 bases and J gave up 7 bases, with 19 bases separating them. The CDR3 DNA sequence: TGTGCCAGCTCGGCCGCCGGGGGGGTTCCCCAGCCCCAGCATTTT. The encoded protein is CASSAAGGVPQPQHF.